This entry lists 11 T cell receptor beta chains sequenced from one sample in a study of T cells after yellow fever vaccination (dated by TCRdb to the late 2010s). The intended sense of this specimen's treatment or condition label: live attenuated yellow fever vaccine strain. The protocol used for the library was 5' RACE. This sample was sequenced with an Illumina HiSeq 2500. In TCRdb, the public reads were trimmed at Q25 with fastp and aligned with MiXCR, with productive beta chains retained. Every entry covers one CDR3 protein and lists the most common genes and DNA from its rows. A total of approximately 150,000 distinct CDR3 sequences appear in this sample, approximately 6.2% of them only once. The ten largest clones take up just under 3% of the sample. The sequencing used CD4+ T cells sorted from PBMCs, collected on the day of the first yellow fever vaccination. The origin of the receptors is a man between 18 and 29 years old who received the YFV17D yellow fever vaccine.

At least ten counts were recorded for this clonotype. The chain links TRBV11-3 to TRBJ2-2; 7 bases line up with TRBD1. In germline, CDR1 is SGHNT, CDR2 YENEEA. The CDR3 totals 14 residues. The J segment lost 3 bases and the V segment lost 6 bases, leaving 4 bases of the junction unmatched. The CDR3 DNA sequence: TGTGCCAGCAGGCGTGGGACAGACACCGGGGAGCTGTTTTTT. The encoded protein is CASRRGTDTGELFF.

This clonotype has only a few counts. CDR3 amino acids: CSAKPAGRDTQYF. The CDR3 DNA reads TGCAGTGCTAAACCGGCTGGGAGAGATACGCAGTATTTT. The rearrangement links TRBV20-1 to TRBJ2-3, with D maybe TRBD2 (5 bases). V lost 4 bases to trimming and J lost 5 bases, with 13 bases between them. The length of the CDR3 is 13 residues. The V gene's germline CDR1 is DFQATT and CDR2 SNEGSKA (reference sequence).

In its sample, this clonotype was seen many times. This chain connects TRBV18 to TRBJ1-2; D uncertain. The CDR3 covers 15 residues. Trimming removed 6 bases from V and 3 bases from J, with 17 bases in between. Germline V gives CDR1 KGHSH, CDR2 LQKENI. The CDR3, as DNA: TGTGCCAGCTCTCCCGGAAATCTGGGCTACTATGGCTACACCTTC. It specifies CASSPGNLGYYGYTF.

This clonotype has a handful of counts. The J gene is TRBJ2-1, the V gene TRBV18; D is perhaps TRBD1 (5 bases). The germline CDR1 and CDR2 sequences are KGHSH and LQKENI. V lost 3 bases, J lost 1 base, and 10 bases lay in between. The CDR3 totals 15 residues. The CDR3 is CASSPGLRSYNEQFF. DNA for the CDR3: TGTGCCAGCTCACCGGGGCTACGTTCCTACAATGAGCAGTTCTTC.

A few counts support this clonotype. The chain recombines TRBV6-2 or TRBV6-3 with TRBJ2-7; tentatively, D is TRBD1 (6 bases). With 7 bases removed from V and 0 bases from J, the gap between germline ends came to 25 bases. The CDR3 length is 18 residues. The germline CDR1 and CDR2 sequences are MNHEY and SVGEGT. The CDR3 reads CASNQPTKQGTSSYEQYV. CDR3 bases: TGTGCCAGCAACCAACCGACCAAACAGGGCACGAGCTCCTACGAGCAGTACGTC.

This clonotype was found a few times. This chain's CDR3 is CASSRGRASNQPQHF. CDR3 DNA sequence: TGTGCCAGCAGCCGAGGTAGGGCAAGCAATCAGCCCCAGCATTTT. The V call is TRBV7-2, the J call TRBJ1-5; no firm D call. CDR3 length: 15 residues. Germline V lookup: CDR1 SGHTA, CDR2 FQGNSA. The V and J ends lost 5 bases and 1 base respectively, with 12 bases between them.

This clonotype has ten or more counts. The V and J genes are TRBV4-3 and TRBJ2-7; 8 bases align to TRBD1. The CDR3 spans 13 residues. Per germline, CDR1 LGHNA and CDR2 YSLEER. CDR3 amino acids: CASSPDRAYEQYV. The CDR3 DNA reads as TGCGCCAGCAGCCCGGACAGGGCCTACGAACAGTACGTC.

The rearrangement links TRBV5-4 to TRBJ2-7, with D possibly TRBD1 on 6 matching bases. This CDR3 is built from 13 residues. V lost 3 bases, J lost 6 bases, and 13 bases lay in between. Germline CDR1 is SGHNT and CDR2 is YYREEE (reference sequence). The CDR3 sequence is CASSWGHDSEQYF. In DNA form, the CDR3 reads TGTGCCAGCAGCTGGGGACATGATAGCGAGCAGTACTTC.

This clonotype was seen a handful of times. This chain joins TRBV3-1 and TRBJ2-7; 9 bases are shared with TRBD1. CDR1 and CDR2 from the germline V gene are LGHDT and YNNKEL (reference sequence). This CDR3 has 16 residues. Unmatched junction bases numbered 13, after V lost 3 bases and J lost 7 bases. For the CDR3, the DNA is TGTGCCAGCAGCCACAGGACAGGGGAACCCTTTGGGGAGCAGTACTTC. Amino acids: CASSHRTGEPFGEQYF.

This clonotype was observed many times. The V call is TRBV20-1, the J call TRBJ1-1, with D perhaps TRBD1 (6 bases). The CDR3 has 13 residues. CDR1 and CDR2 from the germline V gene are DFQATT and SNEGSKA (reference sequence). Deletions cut 1 base from V and 6 bases from J, with 12 bases between. For the CDR3, the DNA is TGCAGTGCTAGAGTACCCCCAGGGGCTGAAGCTTTCTTT. Its translation: CSARVPPGAEAFF.

The V gene is TRBV5-1, the J gene TRBJ2-5; no firm D call. There are 16 residues in the CDR3. Germline V gene lookup returns CDR1 SGHRS and CDR2 YFSETQ. V was trimmed by 0 bases and J by 3 bases, leaving 15 bases between them. CDR3 nucleotide sequence: TGCGCCAGCAGCTTGGCCAGAGGAGAAGGAAAAGAGACCCAGTACTTC. Protein sequence: CASSLARGEGKETQYF.